This is a list of T cell receptor beta chains from one sample in a study of regulatory T cells in long-lasting Graves disease. MiXCR, run by TCRdb on the multiplex PCR reads, gives a single entry per CDR3 protein. This sample yields around 400,000 distinct CDR3 sequences, of which less than 20% are seen a single time; about a fifth belongs to the top ten. Source: peripheral blood mononuclear cells (PBMCs), taken at new diagnosis, from a patient treated with antithyroid drugs. Every receptor here comes from a female donor with Graves disease. Both conserved end residues are part of each CDR3. D genes are given only for firm matches. Part of the rows lack a size; the others show once, few, many or a class for expanded clones.

clone_size: many; d_call: -; v_call: TRBV10-3; j_call: TRBJ2-1; cdr3_aa: CAISEGQGISYNEQFF; cdr3_nt: TGTGCCATCAGTGAAGGGCAGGGGATTTCGTACAATGAGCAGTTCTTC
clone_size: many; d_call: -; v_call: TRBV9; j_call: TRBJ1-4; cdr3_aa: CASSSTLFSRQEKLFF; cdr3_nt: TGTGCCAGCAGCTCAACTCTATTTAGTCGGCAAGAAAAACTGTTTTTT
clone_size: few; d_call: -; v_call: TRBV6-1; j_call: TRBJ2-3; cdr3_aa: CASSNAGRTDTQYF; cdr3_nt: TGTGCCAGCAGTAATGCAGGGAGGACAGATACGCAGTATTTT
clone_size: many; d_call: TRBD1; v_call: TRBV20-1; j_call: TRBJ1-1; cdr3_aa: CSARGQGPNTEAFF; cdr3_nt: TGCAGTGCTAGGGGACAGGGCCCGAACACTGAAGCTTTCTTT
clone_size: -; d_call: -; v_call: TRBV6-2/TRBV6-3; j_call: TRBJ1-6; cdr3_aa: CASRRQIEVSPLHF; cdr3_nt: TGTGCCAGCAGAAGACAGATTGAAGTTTCACCCCTCCACTTT
clone_size: -; d_call: -; v_call: TRBV9; j_call: TRBJ2-7; cdr3_aa: CASSVRLGYEQYF; cdr3_nt: TGTGCCAGCAGCGTAAGGCTTGGTTACGAGCAGTACTTC
clone_size: many; d_call: TRBD2; v_call: TRBV20-1; j_call: TRBJ2-1; cdr3_aa: CSASGTSKNEQFF; cdr3_nt: TGCAGTGCTAGCGGGACTAGTAAAAATGAGCAGTTCTTC
clone_size: many; d_call: -; v_call: TRBV28; j_call: TRBJ2-5; cdr3_aa: CASSTPRQDLQETQYF; cdr3_nt: TGTGCCAGCAGCACTCCACGACAGGACCTCCAAGAGACCCAGTACTTC
clone_size: few; d_call: TRBD1; v_call: TRBV5-4; j_call: TRBJ2-3; cdr3_aa: CASSLRARTGADTQYF; cdr3_nt: TGTGCCAGCAGCTTGAGAGCCCGAACAGGGGCAGATACGCAGTATTTT
clone_size: many; d_call: -; v_call: TRBV20-1; j_call: TRBJ1-3; cdr3_aa: CSALNRGGGASGNTIYF; cdr3_nt: TGCAGTGCTCTCAACCGTGGGGGGGGCGCCTCTGGAAACACCATATATTTT
clone_size: many; d_call: -; v_call: TRBV28; j_call: TRBJ1-1; cdr3_aa: CASSSQDHTEAFF; cdr3_nt: TGTGCCAGCAGTTCCCAGGACCACACTGAAGCTTTCTTT
clone_size: many; d_call: -; v_call: TRBV7-7; j_call: TRBJ1-5; cdr3_aa: CASSLGPGPNQPQHF; cdr3_nt: TGTGCCAGCAGCTTAGGTCCGGGCCCCAATCAGCCCCAGCATTTT
clone_size: many; d_call: -; v_call: TRBV27; j_call: TRBJ1-2; cdr3_aa: CASSSRGDPYGYTF; cdr3_nt: TGTGCCAGCAGTTCACGGGGCGATCCCTATGGCTACACCTTC
clone_size: -; d_call: -; v_call: TRBV10-3; j_call: TRBJ1-1; cdr3_aa: CAISESGRGNRAFF; cdr3_nt: TGTGCCATCAGTGAGTCGGGGAGGGGTAACCGAGCTTTCTTT
clone_size: -; d_call: TRBD1; v_call: TRBV30; j_call: TRBJ1-1; cdr3_aa: CAWSRDRGGFF; cdr3_nt: TGTGCCTGGAGCAGGGACAGGGGTGGTTTCTTT
clone_size: few; d_call: TRBD1; v_call: TRBV24-1; j_call: TRBJ1-5; cdr3_aa: CATVPQGDNQPQHF; cdr3_nt: TGTGCCACCGTCCCACAGGGGGACAATCAGCCCCAGCATTTT
clone_size: many; d_call: -; v_call: TRBV19; j_call: TRBJ1-1; cdr3_aa: CASSIDRDSSNTEAFF; cdr3_nt: TGTGCCAGTAGTATAGATAGGGACTCCTCGAACACTGAAGCTTTCTTT
clone_size: many; d_call: -; v_call: TRBV6-1; j_call: TRBJ2-3; cdr3_aa: CASSEGVASSTDTQYF; cdr3_nt: TGTGCCAGCAGTGAAGGAGTAGCGTCTAGCACAGATACGCAGTATTTT
clone_size: few; d_call: -; v_call: TRBV29-1; j_call: TRBJ2-1; cdr3_aa: CSVQSGSYNEQFF; cdr3_nt: TGCAGCGTTCAGTCGGGGTCCTACAATGAGCAGTTCTTC
clone_size: many; d_call: TRBD1; v_call: TRBV18; j_call: TRBJ1-2; cdr3_aa: CASSQGAPEGYTF; cdr3_nt: TGTGCCAGCTCTCAGGGGGCTCCGGAGGGCTACACCTTC
clone_size: few; d_call: TRBD2; v_call: TRBV5-1; j_call: TRBJ2-1; cdr3_aa: CASSPPGLAGYNEQFF; cdr3_nt: TGCGCCAGCAGCCCTCCGGGACTAGCGGGATACAATGAGCAGTTCTTC
clone_size: many; d_call: -; v_call: TRBV2; j_call: TRBJ2-7; cdr3_aa: CASSDRTGSYEQYF; cdr3_nt: TGTGCCAGCAGTGATAGGACTGGATCCTACGAGCAGTACTTC
clone_size: few; d_call: TRBD1; v_call: TRBV30; j_call: TRBJ1-1; cdr3_aa: CAWSSPAPQGDTEAFF; cdr3_nt: TGTGCCTGGAGTTCCCCCGCCCCACAGGGGGATACTGAAGCTTTCTTT
clone_size: few; d_call: -; v_call: TRBV29-1; j_call: TRBJ1-1; cdr3_aa: CSAASGNTEAFF; cdr3_nt: TGCAGCGCGGCGAGCGGGAACACTGAAGCTTTCTTT
clone_size: many; d_call: TRBD2; v_call: TRBV20-1; j_call: TRBJ2-7; cdr3_aa: CSAQTGLAGPHEQYF; cdr3_nt: TGCAGTGCTCAAACCGGACTAGCGGGACCCCACGAGCAGTACTTC
clone_size: few; d_call: -; v_call: TRBV7-9; j_call: TRBJ2-1; cdr3_aa: CASSLVLDKSGQFF; cdr3_nt: TGTGCCAGCAGCTTAGTACTAGATAAAAGTGGGCAGTTCTTC
clone_size: many; d_call: -; v_call: TRBV2; j_call: TRBJ1-5; cdr3_aa: CASTGTSDGNQPQHF; cdr3_nt: TGTGCCAGCACTGGGACATCCGACGGGAATCAGCCCCAGCATTTT
clone_size: many; d_call: -; v_call: TRBV9; j_call: TRBJ2-7; cdr3_aa: CASSVEGGSYEQYF; cdr3_nt: TGTGCCAGCAGCGTAGAGGGCGGTTCCTACGAGCAGTACTTC
clone_size: many; d_call: TRBD1; v_call: TRBV5-1; j_call: TRBJ2-6; cdr3_aa: CASSFGQGSGANVLTF; cdr3_nt: TGCGCCAGCAGCTTTGGACAGGGCTCTGGGGCCAACGTCCTGACTTTC
clone_size: few; d_call: TRBD2; v_call: TRBV7-2; j_call: TRBJ2-5; cdr3_aa: CASSSGTSGSEETQYF; cdr3_nt: TGTGCCAGCAGCTCGGGGACTAGCGGGAGTGAAGAGACCCAGTACTTC
clone_size: many; d_call: -; v_call: TRBV11-2; j_call: TRBJ2-2; cdr3_aa: CASSPIQLTTGELFF; cdr3_nt: TGTGCCAGCAGCCCGATCCAACTCACGACCGGGGAGCTGTTTTTT
clone_size: few; d_call: -; v_call: TRBV5-6; j_call: TRBJ2-1; cdr3_aa: CASSLGAHYEQFF; cdr3_nt: TGTGCCAGCAGCTTGGGGGCCCATTATGAGCAGTTCTTC
clone_size: few; d_call: -; v_call: TRBV10-3; j_call: TRBJ2-4; cdr3_aa: CAISERFDDYKSLAKNIQYF; cdr3_nt: TGTGCCATCAGTGAACGGTTTGATGATTACAAGTCACTAGCCAAAAACATTCAGTACTTC
clone_size: few; d_call: TRBD1; v_call: TRBV7-9; j_call: TRBJ1-1; cdr3_aa: CASSHNRGTEAFF; cdr3_nt: TGTGCCAGCAGCCATAACAGGGGCACTGAAGCTTTCTTT
clone_size: many; d_call: -; v_call: TRBV5-1; j_call: TRBJ2-5; cdr3_aa: CASSSERPVETQYF; cdr3_nt: TGCGCCAGCAGCTCGGAGCGGCCTGTGGAGACCCAGTACTTC
clone_size: many; d_call: -; v_call: TRBV2; j_call: TRBJ1-1; cdr3_aa: CASYGGTEAFF; cdr3_nt: TGTGCCAGCTATGGGGGCACTGAAGCTTTCTTT
clone_size: many; d_call: -; v_call: TRBV28; j_call: TRBJ1-6; cdr3_aa: CASSFKGEWASPLHF; cdr3_nt: TGTGCCAGCAGTTTTAAAGGGGAGTGGGCTTCACCCCTCCACTTT
clone_size: many; d_call: -; v_call: TRBV13; j_call: TRBJ2-5; cdr3_aa: CASSSHPSAETQYF; cdr3_nt: TGTGCCAGCAGCTCCCACCCTAGCGCCGAGACCCAGTACTTC
clone_size: few; d_call: -; v_call: TRBV2; j_call: TRBJ2-2; cdr3_aa: CASTGDLSGDTGELFF; cdr3_nt: TGTGCCAGCACCGGGGATCTGAGCGGAGACACCGGGGAGCTGTTTTTT
clone_size: -; d_call: TRBD1; v_call: TRBV4-1; j_call: TRBJ1-2; cdr3_aa: CASSQNSGTGRNYGYTF; cdr3_nt: TGCGCCAGCAGCCAAAATTCCGGGACAGGGAGAAACTATGGCTACACCTTC
clone_size: many; d_call: TRBD1; v_call: TRBV9; j_call: TRBJ1-1; cdr3_aa: CASSPPGQQTMNTEAFF; cdr3_nt: TGTGCCAGCAGCCCACCGGGACAGCAAACAATGAACACTGAAGCTTTCTTT
clone_size: many; d_call: TRBD2; v_call: TRBV5-1; j_call: TRBJ2-3; cdr3_aa: CASLGGAGAPTDTQYF; cdr3_nt: TGCGCCAGCCTCGGGGGGGCAGGCGCACCCACAGATACGCAGTATTTT
clone_size: -; d_call: TRBD1; v_call: TRBV5-1; j_call: TRBJ1-6; cdr3_aa: CASSLVPGGNSPLHF; cdr3_nt: TGCGCCAGCAGCTTGGTACCAGGGGGAAATTCACCCCTCCACTTT
clone_size: many; d_call: -; v_call: TRBV2; j_call: TRBJ2-2; cdr3_aa: CASTEVLGGRAGELFF; cdr3_nt: TGTGCCAGCACTGAAGTGCTCGGGGGGCGCGCCGGGGAGCTGTTTTTT
clone_size: few; d_call: -; v_call: TRBV6-5; j_call: TRBJ1-1; cdr3_aa: CASSYFRQITHWNTEAFF; cdr3_nt: TGTGCCAGCAGTTACTTCCGGCAGATTACACACTGGAACACTGAAGCTTTCTTT
clone_size: many; d_call: TRBD1; v_call: TRBV7-2; j_call: TRBJ2-2; cdr3_aa: CASSPSDRLNTGELFF; cdr3_nt: TGTGCCAGCAGCCCTTCGGACAGGTTGAACACCGGGGAGCTGTTTTTT
clone_size: many; d_call: -; v_call: TRBV12-5; j_call: TRBJ1-1; cdr3_aa: CASGSFRDTEAFF; cdr3_nt: TGTGCTAGTGGATCTTTTAGGGACACTGAAGCTTTCTTT
clone_size: many; d_call: -; v_call: TRBV2; j_call: TRBJ2-5; cdr3_aa: CASSAARQETQYF; cdr3_nt: TGTGCCAGCAGTGCTGCTAGACAAGAGACCCAGTACTTC
clone_size: -; d_call: -; v_call: TRBV2; j_call: TRBJ2-3; cdr3_aa: CASSHHPPPGNTQYF; cdr3_nt: TGCGCCAGCAGCCACCATCCCCCCCCGGGTAATACGCAGTATTTT
clone_size: many; d_call: -; v_call: TRBV7-2; j_call: TRBJ2-7; cdr3_aa: CASDPGNSYTYEQYF; cdr3_nt: TGTGCCAGCGATCCTGGTAACAGTTACACCTACGAGCAGTACTTC
clone_size: many; d_call: -; v_call: TRBV6-1; j_call: TRBJ1-1; cdr3_aa: CASSRSGAGHTEAFF; cdr3_nt: TGTGCCAGCAGCCGCTCGGGGGCTGGGCACACTGAAGCTTTCTTT
clone_size: -; d_call: -; v_call: TRBV18; j_call: TRBJ2-7; cdr3_aa: CASSPQHPYEQYF; cdr3_nt: TGTGCTAGCTCACCACAACACCCCTACGAGCAGTACTTC
clone_size: many; d_call: -; v_call: TRBV9; j_call: TRBJ2-1; cdr3_aa: CASSVTPVYNEQFF; cdr3_nt: TGTGCCAGCAGCGTAACTCCGGTCTACAATGAGCAGTTCTTC
clone_size: many; d_call: TRBD1; v_call: TRBV29-1; j_call: TRBJ1-3; cdr3_aa: CSVERGRSGNTIYF; cdr3_nt: TGCAGCGTCGAGAGGGGGCGAAGTGGAAACACCATATATTTT
clone_size: few; d_call: -; v_call: TRBV11-1; j_call: TRBJ2-1; cdr3_aa: CASSSRGGNNEQFF; cdr3_nt: TGTGCCAGCAGCTCTAGGGGGGGCAACAATGAGCAGTTCTTC
clone_size: -; d_call: -; v_call: TRBV27; j_call: TRBJ1-2; cdr3_aa: CASSRGGRDGYTF; cdr3_nt: TGTGCCAGCAGCCGAGGGGGGCGCGATGGCTACACCTTC
clone_size: few; d_call: -; v_call: TRBV9; j_call: TRBJ1-5; cdr3_aa: CASSVGWDSNQPQHF; cdr3_nt: TGTGCCAGCAGCGTAGGATGGGATAGCAATCAGCCCCAGCATTTT
clone_size: few; d_call: -; v_call: TRBV11-2; j_call: TRBJ1-4; cdr3_aa: CASSLDAGQKVKEKLFF; cdr3_nt: TGTGCCAGCAGCTTAGACGCGGGGCAAAAAGTAAAAGAAAAACTGTTTTTT
clone_size: many; d_call: -; v_call: TRBV7-9; j_call: TRBJ2-7; cdr3_aa: CASSSSELTYEQYF; cdr3_nt: TGTGCCAGCAGTTCGAGCGAATTAACCTACGAGCAGTACTTC